These 9 T cell receptor beta chains came from one sample sequenced in a study of TIL therapy for anti-PD-1-resistant metastatic lung cancer. Indicated time point: pre-treatment sample, taken before nivolumab and TIL therapy. Pleural nodules or supraclavicular lymph nodes made up most of the excised metastases sampled. This was the immunoSEQ v3 assay. The table came from immunoSEQ multiplex PCR; TCRdb's copy has only in-frame clones and leaves some out. The sample records several thousand clones, roughly 69% being singletons. Sample: tumor tissue, taken at baseline. Receptor source: a person aged 25 to 85 with non-small cell lung cancer.

The chain joins TRBV10-1 to TRBJ2-5; D remains unclear. The CDR3 length is 9 residues. The germline gives CDR1 WNHNN, CDR2 SYGVQD (reference sequence). Deletions cut 10 bases from V and 0 bases from J, with 0 bases between. CDR3 nucleotide sequence: TGCGCCAACCAAGAGACCCAGTACTTC. Its translation: CANQETQYF.

V and J are TRBV5-5 and TRBJ1-6, with a possible D match to TRBD1 (6 bases). This CDR3 spans 17 amino acids. V was cut by 5 bases and J by 6 bases, with 21 bases left in between. The germline gives CDR1 SGHKS, CDR2 YYEKEE (reference sequence). The CDR3 DNA follows: TGTGCCAGCAGAGCCCCCCCCAGGGGAGGGATTAATTCACCCCTCCACTTT. This encodes CASRAPPRGGINSPLHF.

The rearrangement joins TRBV7-6 to TRBJ1-5; possible D gene TRBD1, 6 bases. V was cut by 4 bases and J by 7 bases, with 14 bases left in between. Germline V gives CDR1 SGHVS, CDR2 FNYEAQ. This CDR3 comprises 14 residues. In DNA form, the CDR3 reads TGTGCCAGCAGCTCAACAACAGGGCAGCAGCCCCAGCATTTT. Its protein product is CASSSTTGQQPQHF.

This chain connects TRBV4-2 to TRBJ2-3, with TRBD2 matching 14 bases. J lost 6 bases, V lost 0 bases, and 5 bases had no gene match. The CDR3 has 17 residues. The V gene's germline CDR1 is LGHNA and CDR2 YNFKEQ. CDR3 bases: TGTGCCAGCAGCCAAGATTGGACTAGCGGGGGGATGGATACGCAGTATTTT. Encoded protein: CASSQDWTSGGMDTQYF.

V and J are TRBV7-2 and TRBJ1-5; 10 nucleotides agree with TRBD1. Germline CDR1 reads SGHTA; CDR2 reads FQGNSA. CDR3 size: 15 residues. With V trimmed by 5 bases and J by 6 bases, 7 bases remained unmatched. DNA of the CDR3: TGTGCCAGCAGCCCGACAGGGGGCTGGCGTCAGCCCCAGCATTTT. The encoded protein is CASSPTGGWRQPQHF.

This clone was observed a single time. The chain combines TRBV7-2 with TRBJ2-2; D ambiguous. Germline lookup yields CDR1 SGHTA and CDR2 FQGNSA. Trimming stripped 5 bases from V and 3 bases from J, with 10 bases between. This CDR3 has 14 amino acids. The CDR3 region is CASSLSLDTGELFF. As DNA, the CDR3 is TGTGCCAGCAGCCTCTCCCTGGACACCGGGGAGCTGTTTTTT.

This clone was counted a single time. The CDR3 spells CASSYRSTGGNTEAFF. The CDR3 DNA reads as TGTGCCAGCAGTTACCGATCGACAGGTGGAAACACTGAAGCTTTCTTT. The chain combines TRBV6-5 with TRBJ1-1; TRBD1 is a possible D gene (6 bases). This CDR3 comprises 16 residues. V shed 2 bases and J shed 2 bases, with 15 bases lying between them. Germline CDR1 and CDR2: MNHEY and SVGAGI.

This rearrangement joins TRBV4-1 to TRBJ1-3; no clear D gene. The germline gives CDR1 MGHRA, CDR2 YSYEKL. Trimming left V 6 bases short and J 0 bases short, with 12 bases between. The CDR3 runs to 15 residues. This chain's CDR3 is CASSSEGFSGNTIYF. CDR3 DNA: TGCGCCAGCAGTTCCGAGGGATTCTCTGGAAACACCATATATTTT.

V usage is TRBV12-5 and J usage is TRBJ2-2; no firm D call. The germline CDR1 and CDR2 sequences are LGHNT and FRNRAP. The CDR3 length is 17 residues. The germline V and J ends were trimmed by 1 base and 1 base, with 13 bases remaining between them. The CDR3 region is CASGLGSTGQNTGELFF. The CDR3 DNA follows: TGTGCTAGTGGTTTGGGTTCAACGGGCCAGAACACCGGGGAGCTGTTTTTT.